This T cell receptor beta chain stems from a study of blood T cell repertoires in COVID-19 (dated by TCRdb to 2019 to 2021). For the wider study: Samples from collaborators originated in the United States, Italy and Spain and spanned both the acute and convalescent phases of COVID-19. The prospective study material was composed of cDNA or gDNA derived from T cells, B-cell-depleted T cells, or PBMCs. Where HLA class I and class II types were available, the types were taken from metadata supplied by the sample provider, not from assay-based typing. A de-identified subject ID, COVID-19 status, age in years and sex were almost always included in the sample metadata. The dataset comprised deeply sampled blood TCRbeta repertoires from subjects exposed to, actively infected with, or recovered from COVID-19. Samples came from the ongoing ImmuneRACE study (first 160 participants) plus 1,254 subjects from 6 global collaborators. The repertoires were released in a freely available public database meant as a resource for research on the immune response to SARS-CoV-2. Results and caveats for the whole study, not just this receptor: Clinical and demographic metadata were provided uncurated, with the amount varying by source and participant.

TCRbeta CDR3 regions were amplified from genomic DNA using the immunoSEQ Assay, a bias-controlled multiplex PCR. The study's processing was this. The number of nucleated cells in each sample was estimated from the amplification of reference gene primers within the assay. Sequence reads were collapsed and filtered to measure the absolute abundance of every unique TCRbeta CDR3 rearrangement. For each sample, productive Simpson clonality was calculated as the square root of Simpson's diversity index over productive rearrangements. What TCRdb holds here is the immuneACCESS table cut down to in-frame rearrangements. Part of the clones is not present; checked against another copy, under half of the missing clones reflect an unresolved V gene, and the others are unexplained. D and trimming were read from the DNA, whereas the V and J calls and clone size are those reported in that table. This sample is represented by about 68,000 clones; approximately 79% of them were singletons. Together, the top ten hold 5% to 6.5% of the sample.

Whole blood was collected in K2EDTA tubes by collaborating institutions according to the institutions' own protocols. Collaborator samples were shipped for TCRbeta analysis as frozen whole blood, isolated PBMCs, or DNA extracted from either sample type. With respect to this clone: What this receptor recognizes is not known. An end of the junction differs from the germline gene, which may be a read error.

CDR1 is given as KGHSH and CDR2 as LQKENI, both from the germline V gene. The CDR3, cysteine through phenylalanine, is 15 amino acids long. Only the CDR3 portion is preserved as DNA: 45 bases, with reading frame beginning at the first base. This clonotype was sampled from a woman aged 60-75 years with acute or convalescent COVID-19. Recombination joined TRBV18 with TRBJ2-2; 7 nucleotides in the junction match TRBD1. Sequencing used peripheral blood. The DNA reads TGTGCCAGCTCACCATCAGGGGGTAACACCGGGGAGCTATTTTTT. It encodes CASSPSGGNTGELFF.